One sample yielded the 10 T cell receptor beta chains listed below, sequenced in a study of T cells in Graves' hyperthyroidism and ophthalmopathy. From RNA transcripts, TCR beta CDR3 regions were amplified. RT-PCR in the first round (using the HTBI primer set) targeted the TCR CDR3. Each CDR3 protein is one row after TCRdb ran MiXCR on the multiplex PCR reads. The sample lists a few hundred thousand distinct CDR3 sequences; roughly 13% were seen once. The sequencing input was blood. These receptor sequences come from a woman in her late teens or twenties with Graves' hyperthyroidism.

This clonotype was observed at least ten times. The rearrangement uses TRBV10-3 and TRBJ1-4; maybe TRBD1 (6 bases). V gave up 3 bases and J gave up 4 bases, with 18 bases separating them. There are 17 residues in the CDR3. CDR1 and CDR2 from the germline V gene are ENHRY and SYGVKD. The CDR3 nucleotides read TGTGCCATCAGTGATGCCGGGACACAGTTATATAATGAAAAACTGTTTTTT. This translates into CAISDAGTQLYNEKLFF.

The V and J genes are TRBV19 and TRBJ1-3, with D possibly matching TRBD1 (6 bases). Germline V gene lookup returns CDR1 LNHDA and CDR2 SQIVND (reference sequence). V was clipped by 1 base and J by 0 bases, with 13 bases between them. This CDR3 is 17 amino acids long. The CDR3 spells CASSIGGRLISGNTIYF. CDR3 bases: TGTGCCAGTAGTATAGGGGGGCGTCTAATCTCTGGAAACACCATATATTTT.

This clonotype was seen only a few times. The chain carries TRBV5-5 and TRBJ2-5, with D perhaps being TRBD1 or TRBD2 (5 bases each). The V end lost 2 bases, the J end lost 4 bases, and 15 bases lay between the germline ends. CDR1 is SGHKS and CDR2 is YYEKEE in the germline V gene (reference sequence). This CDR3 contains 15 residues. In nucleotides, the CDR3 is TGTGCCAGCAGCTTACTAGGGGAGTGGGGAGAGACCCAGTACTTC. It encodes CASSLLGEWGETQYF.

This clonotype was found many times. The chain recombines TRBV7-2 with TRBJ2-5; D remains unclear. V dropped 5 bases and J dropped 0 bases, with 10 bases sitting between them. CDR1 is SGHTA, CDR2 FQGNSA, per germline. The CDR3 length is 14 residues. This CDR3 is CASSADGYQETQYF. In DNA form, the CDR3 reads TGTGCCAGCAGCGCGGACGGATACCAAGAGACCCAGTACTTC.

In this sample, this clonotype turned up many times. A read error may account for a junction end that differs from germline. V and J are TRBV11-2 and TRBJ2-7; D gene unclear. The CDR3 consists of 11 residues. In germline, CDR1 is SGHAT, CDR2 FQNNGV. CDR3 bases: TGTGCCAGCAGCTTAGAGACGGTTGCGGACTTC. Translation gives CASSLETVADF.

There are a few counts of this clonotype. The chain carries TRBV7-3 and TRBJ1-5; possibly TRBD1 for D (5 bases). Germline V CDR1 and CDR2: SGHTA, FQGTGA. V shed 1 base and J shed 6 bases, with 22 bases lying between them. The CDR3 runs 18 residues. The CDR3 protein is CASSLNPRDGRVCQPQHF. For the CDR3, the DNA is TGTGCCAGCAGCTTAAACCCCAGGGACGGTCGAGTCTGTCAGCCCCAGCATTTT.

The chain is built from TRBV19 and TRBJ1-2; possible D gene TRBD1, 5 bases. Germline V gives CDR1 LNHDA, CDR2 SQIVND (reference sequence). This CDR3 spans 16 amino acids. V was clipped by 3 bases and J by 5 bases, with 19 bases between them. The DNA of the CDR3 is TGTGCCAGTAGTATCGGGACTACAATAAGTTCGTATGGCTACACCTTC. As protein: CASSIGTTISSYGYTF.

To note about this clonotype: This sequence may be a read error, since a much larger clone differs from it by one base. The gene calls are TRBV7-6 and TRBJ2-7, with D possibly TRBD2 on 6 matching bases. The CDR3 totals 16 residues. Germline-derived CDR1 and CDR2 are SGHVS and FNYEAQ. The V end lost 3 bases, the J end lost 5 bases, and 20 bases lay between the germline ends. The CDR3 sequence: CASSFGPSEGGDEQYF. CDR3 nucleotides: TGTGCCAGCAGCTTCGGTCCTTCAGAAGGAGGGGACGAGCAGTACTTC.

This clonotype occurred many times. The chain employs TRBV7-9 and TRBJ1-5; D is possibly TRBD1 (6 bases). The V end was cut by 2 bases, the J end by 7 bases, with 18 bases between. The length of the CDR3 is 16 residues. Germline V gene data show CDR1 as SEHNR and CDR2 as FQNEAQ (reference sequence). CDR3 coding DNA: TGTGCCAGCAGCTTAAGTTGGGCAGGGGTAGACCAGCCCCAGCATTTT. It is translated as CASSLSWAGVDQPQHF.

The chain joins TRBV5-6 to TRBJ2-1, with D perhaps TRBD2 (6 bases). The CDR3 has 16 amino acids. The V gene's germline CDR1 is SGHDT and CDR2 YYEEEE. Trimming took off 3 bases at V and 5 bases at J, with 18 bases between the two ends. The chain's CDR3 is CASSSPPGTPDNEQFF. The CDR3 DNA follows: TGTGCCAGCAGCTCACCCCCCGGGACTCCCGACAATGAGCAGTTCTTC.